Sequencing of this T cell receptor (beta chain) was carried out in a study of CD8+ T cells in alopecia areata. Notes on the study in general: Sequence data from scalp samples additionally include resident alphabeta T cells of normal skin. More clonal than normal scalp was lesional scalp, particularly alopecia totalis/universalis. With patients, TCR sharing proved less clear than in mice, a difference possibly related to HLA.

Sorting from PBMCs produced CD4+ and CD8+ T cells. It was cDNA, reverse transcribed from extracted RNA, that served as the sequencing template. Profiled with immunoSEQ multiplex PCR; TCRdb holds only in-frame clones, not every one. The sample holds 140,000 or so clones; less than 75% are singletons and the top ten take 30% to 45%. The V and J ends lost 4 bases and 4 bases respectively, with 10 bases between them. Per the germline V gene, CDR1 is SEHNR and CDR2 is FQNEAQ (reference sequence). The length of the CDR3 is 13 residues. This clone showed up just once. Antigen specificity is unknown. The receptor was isolated from a human donor in good health. The chain employs TRBV7-9 and TRBJ1-2; D is undetermined. The sequenced sample was CD8+ T cells sorted from blood. This chain's CDR3 is CASSSREFYGYTF. The CDR3 nucleotides are TGTGCCAGCAGCTCGAGGGAGTTCTATGGCTACACCTTC. Full variable domain (rest looked up from reference TRBV7-9 and TRBJ1-2): DTGVSQNPRHKITKRGQNVTFRCDPISEHNRLYWYRQTLGQGPEFLTYFQNEAQLEKSRLLSDRFSAERPKGSFSTLEIQRTEQGDSAMYLCASSSREFYGYTFGSGTRLTVV.